This paragraph covers one TCR beta chain sequence. Its antigen is still unknown. The sample originates from a study of Ad26.COV2.S vaccination and SARS-CoV-2 variants. Study overall: The vaccine Ad26.COV2.S was put into the muscle once, or twice with 56 days between. General study points: Whether participants received vaccine or placebo, their non-spike TCR breadth was similar.

The CDR3 sequence is 12 residues long. With 4 bases removed from V and 8 bases from J, the gap between germline ends came to 9 bases. Treatment indicated: over 15 received Ad26.COV2.S at low or high dose, single or two shots; 5 received placebo; per-sample allocation not given. Each sample was drawn 63 days after the first injection (of vaccine or placebo). The vaccine antigen was prefusion-stabilized Wuhan SARS-CoV-2 spike. TCRdb's table, derived via immunoSEQ multiplex PCR, lists solely in-frame clones and lacks some. The table has fewer than 400,000 clones, 75% to 90% seen once. The chain links TRBV12-3 or TRBV12-4 to TRBJ2-1; D is unresolved. This TCR came from a person aged 18-65 years who received the Ad26.COV2.S COVID-19 vaccine or a placebo. The source material was peripheral blood, sampled in a trial of Ad26.COV2.S vaccine versus placebo. CDR3 sequence (DNA): TGTGCCAGCAGTTCGACAATGGATGAGCAGTTCTTC. Its protein is CASSSTMDEQFF.